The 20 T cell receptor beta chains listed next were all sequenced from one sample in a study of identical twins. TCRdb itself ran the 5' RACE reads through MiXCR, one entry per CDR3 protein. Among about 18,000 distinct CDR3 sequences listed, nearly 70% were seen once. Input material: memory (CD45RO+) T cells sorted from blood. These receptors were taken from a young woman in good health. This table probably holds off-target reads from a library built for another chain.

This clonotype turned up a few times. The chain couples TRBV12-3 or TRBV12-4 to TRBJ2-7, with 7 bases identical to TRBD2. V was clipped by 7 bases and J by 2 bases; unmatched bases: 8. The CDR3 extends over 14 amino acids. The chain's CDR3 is CASTLREGPYEQYF. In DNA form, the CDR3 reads TGTGCCAGCACCTTGAGGGAGGGCCCCTACGAGCAGTACTTC.

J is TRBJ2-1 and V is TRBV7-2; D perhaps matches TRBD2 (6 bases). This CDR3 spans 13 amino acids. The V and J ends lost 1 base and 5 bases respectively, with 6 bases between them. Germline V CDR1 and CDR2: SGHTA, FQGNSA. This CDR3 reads CASSLERDNEQFF. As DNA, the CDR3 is TGTGCCAGCAGCTTAGAGCGGGACAATGAGCAGTTCTTC.

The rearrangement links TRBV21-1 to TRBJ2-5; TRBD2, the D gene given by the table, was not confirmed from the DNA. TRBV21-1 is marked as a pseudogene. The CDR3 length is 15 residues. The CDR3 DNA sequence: TGTGCCAGCAGCATGAGGCTAGCGCTCCAAGAGACCCAGTACTTC. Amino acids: CASSMRLALQETQYF.

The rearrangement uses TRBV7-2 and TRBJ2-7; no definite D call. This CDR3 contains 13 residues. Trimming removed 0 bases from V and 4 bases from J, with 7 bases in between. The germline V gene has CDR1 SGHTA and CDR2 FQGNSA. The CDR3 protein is CASSLAWVYEQYF. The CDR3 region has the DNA TGTGCCAGCAGCTTAGCTTGGGTTTACGAGCAGTACTTC.

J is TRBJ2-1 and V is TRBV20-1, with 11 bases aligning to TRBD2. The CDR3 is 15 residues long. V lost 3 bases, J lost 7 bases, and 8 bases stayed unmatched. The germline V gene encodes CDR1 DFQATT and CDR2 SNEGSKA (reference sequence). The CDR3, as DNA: TGCAGTGCTAGGACTAGCGGGAAGTTTAGTAATGAGCAGTTCTTC. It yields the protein CSARTSGKFSNEQFF.

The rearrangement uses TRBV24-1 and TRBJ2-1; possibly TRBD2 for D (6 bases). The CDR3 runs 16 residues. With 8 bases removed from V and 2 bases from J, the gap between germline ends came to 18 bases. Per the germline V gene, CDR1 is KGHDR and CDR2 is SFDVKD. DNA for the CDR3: TGTGCCACCAAGAGATGGAGGGGTGCACCCTACAATGAGCAGTTCTTC. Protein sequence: CATKRWRGAPYNEQFF.

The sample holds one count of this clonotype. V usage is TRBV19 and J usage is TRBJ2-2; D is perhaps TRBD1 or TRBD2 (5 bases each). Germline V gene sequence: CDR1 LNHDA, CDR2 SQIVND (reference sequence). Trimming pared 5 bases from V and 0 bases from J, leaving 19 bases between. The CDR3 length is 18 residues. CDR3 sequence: CASSGGATDHPNTGELFF. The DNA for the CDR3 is TGTGCCAGTAGTGGGGGAGCGACGGACCATCCGAACACCGGGGAGCTGTTTTTT.

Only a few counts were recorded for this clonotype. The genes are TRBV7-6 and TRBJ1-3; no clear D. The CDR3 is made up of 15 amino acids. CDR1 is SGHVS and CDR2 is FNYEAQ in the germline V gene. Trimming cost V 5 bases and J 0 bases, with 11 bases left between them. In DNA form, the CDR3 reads TGTGCCAGCAGCGCCCGGGCGTCCTCTGGAAACACCATATATTTT. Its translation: CASSARASSGNTIYF.

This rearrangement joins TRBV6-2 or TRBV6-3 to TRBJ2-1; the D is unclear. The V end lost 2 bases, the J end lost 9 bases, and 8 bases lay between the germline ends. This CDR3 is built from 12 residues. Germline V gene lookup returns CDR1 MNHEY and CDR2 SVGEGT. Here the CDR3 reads CASSYRSSEQFF. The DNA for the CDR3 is TGTGCCAGCAGTTACAGGAGCAGTGAGCAGTTCTTC.

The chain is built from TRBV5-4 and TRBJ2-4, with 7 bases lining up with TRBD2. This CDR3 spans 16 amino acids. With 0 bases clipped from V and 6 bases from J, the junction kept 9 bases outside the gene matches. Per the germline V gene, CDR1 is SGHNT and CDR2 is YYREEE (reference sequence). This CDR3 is CASSLAGAGASNIQYF. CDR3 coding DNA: TGTGCCAGCAGCTTGGCCGGGGCGGGAGCCTCAAACATTCAGTACTTC.

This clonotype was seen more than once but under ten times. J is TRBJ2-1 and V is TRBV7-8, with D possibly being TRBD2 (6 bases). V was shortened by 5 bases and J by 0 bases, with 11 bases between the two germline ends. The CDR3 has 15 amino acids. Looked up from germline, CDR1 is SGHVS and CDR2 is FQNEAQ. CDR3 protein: CASSVLAFSYNEQFF. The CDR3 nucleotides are TGTGCCAGCAGCGTTCTAGCGTTCTCCTACAATGAGCAGTTCTTC.

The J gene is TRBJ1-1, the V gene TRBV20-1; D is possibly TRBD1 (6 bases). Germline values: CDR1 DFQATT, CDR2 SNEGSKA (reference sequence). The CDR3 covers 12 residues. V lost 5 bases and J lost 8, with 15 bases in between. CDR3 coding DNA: TGCAGTGCTTTTCATACAGGGCCAGAAGCTTTCTTT. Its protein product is CSAFHTGPEAFF.

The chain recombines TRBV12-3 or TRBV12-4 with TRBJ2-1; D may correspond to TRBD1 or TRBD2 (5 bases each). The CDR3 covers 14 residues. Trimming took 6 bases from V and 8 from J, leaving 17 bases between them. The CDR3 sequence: CASRHAFLGDEQFF. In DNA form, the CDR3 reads TGTGCCAGCAGGCACGCGTTTTTGGGGGATGAGCAGTTCTTC.

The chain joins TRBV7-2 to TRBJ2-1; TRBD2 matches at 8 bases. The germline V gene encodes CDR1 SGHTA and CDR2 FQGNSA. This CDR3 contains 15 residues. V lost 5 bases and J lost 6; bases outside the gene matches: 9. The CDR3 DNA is TGTGCCAGCAGCCCACCCCCCCTAGCGGGCAATGAGCAGTTCTTC. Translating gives CASSPPPLAGNEQFF.

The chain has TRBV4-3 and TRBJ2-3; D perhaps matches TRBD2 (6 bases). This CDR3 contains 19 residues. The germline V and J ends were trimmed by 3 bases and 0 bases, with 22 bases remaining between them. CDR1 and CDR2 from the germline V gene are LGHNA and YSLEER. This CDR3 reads CASSQDYHEGRFSTDTQYF. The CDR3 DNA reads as TGCGCCAGCAGCCAGGACTACCACGAGGGGCGATTTAGCACAGATACGCAGTATTTT.

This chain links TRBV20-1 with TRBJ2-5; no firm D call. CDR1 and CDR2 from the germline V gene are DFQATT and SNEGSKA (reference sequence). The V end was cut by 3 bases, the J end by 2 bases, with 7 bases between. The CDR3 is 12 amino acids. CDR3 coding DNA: TGCAGTGCTAGTCTTCGGCAAGAGACCCAGTACTTC. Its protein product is CSASLRQETQYF.

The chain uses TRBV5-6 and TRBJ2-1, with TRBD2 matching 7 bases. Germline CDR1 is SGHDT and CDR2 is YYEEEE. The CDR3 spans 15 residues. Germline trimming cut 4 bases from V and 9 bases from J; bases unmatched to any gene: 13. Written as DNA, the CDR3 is TGTGCCAGCAGCCTTTTGACAAAGCGGGATGGTGAGCAGTTCTTC. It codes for CASSLLTKRDGEQFF.

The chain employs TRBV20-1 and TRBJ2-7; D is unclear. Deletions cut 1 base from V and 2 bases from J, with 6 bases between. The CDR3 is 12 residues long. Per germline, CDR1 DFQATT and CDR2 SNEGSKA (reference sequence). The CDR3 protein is CSARVRTYEQYF. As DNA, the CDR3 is TGCAGTGCTAGAGTGAGGACCTACGAGCAGTACTTC.

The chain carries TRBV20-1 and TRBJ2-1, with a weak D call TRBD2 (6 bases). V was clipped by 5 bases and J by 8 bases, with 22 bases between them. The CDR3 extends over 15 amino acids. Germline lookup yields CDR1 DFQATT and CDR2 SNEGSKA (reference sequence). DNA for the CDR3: TGCAGTGCTCCTACAGGATTAGGGAGGAGGGATGAGCAGTTCTTC. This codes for CSAPTGLGRRDEQFF.

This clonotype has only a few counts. The CDR3 loop reads CARRGAAGIQETQYF. The CDR3 nucleotides read TGTGCCAGGCGGGGGGCGGCGGGAATACAAGAGACCCAGTACTTC. The rearrangement links TRBV12-3 or TRBV12-4 to TRBJ2-5; 8 bases fit TRBD2. The CDR3 spans 15 residues. Losses at the gene ends were 9 bases for V and 2 bases for J; bases not matched to a gene: 11.